Listed here are 20 T cell receptor beta chains from one sample, sequenced in a study of control samples from healthy donors and cancer patients (dated by TCRdb to the early 2020s). Library preparation was by the immunoSEQ multiplex PCR assay. TCRdb stores this immuneACCESS table with in-frame sequences only. Part of the clones is absent; in the studies checked, under half of the shortfall reflects unresolved V genes, and no reason is known for the rest. The sample table contains about 94,000 clones; only one count was recorded for 90% of them. The ten largest clonotypes hold 3% to 4.5% of the sample. Sequencing was done on a sample of blood. These receptors were taken from a woman aged 18-29 years in good health.

The chain couples TRBV3-1 (or the pseudogene TRBV3-2) to TRBJ1-6; D perhaps matches TRBD1 (5 bases). Germline-derived CDR1 and CDR2 are LGHDT and YNNKEL (reference sequence). This CDR3 is built from 15 residues. V was cut by 3 bases and J by 4 bases, with 10 bases left in between. The CDR3 nucleotides are TGTGCCAGCAGCCACGACAGAAGGTATAATTCACCCCTCCACTTT. The encoded protein is CASSHDRRYNSPLHF.

V gene TRBV19 combines with J gene TRBJ1-2; D ambiguous. Germline assignment: CDR1 LNHDA and CDR2 SQIVND (reference sequence). The V end lost 0 bases, the J end lost 4 bases, and 9 bases lay between the germline ends. The CDR3 is made up of 14 amino acids. The CDR3 nucleotides are TGTGCCAGTAGTATAGAGCGTCCGGGCTATGGCTACACCTTC. This gives the protein CASSIERPGYGYTF.

This chain connects TRBV18 to TRBJ2-7; D unresolved. The germline gives CDR1 KGHSH, CDR2 LQKENI. V lost 3 bases, J lost 2 bases, and 11 bases lay in between. This CDR3 is built from 14 residues. The CDR3 region is CASSPVGIAYEQYF. The CDR3 DNA is TGTGCCAGCTCACCCGTTGGGATTGCCTACGAGCAGTACTTC.

The chain combines TRBV11-1 with TRBJ2-2; a possible D gene is TRBD1 (7 bases). V dropped 5 bases and J dropped 4 bases, with 17 bases sitting between them. The CDR3 length is 16 residues. Germline V gene data show CDR1 as SGHAT and CDR2 as FQDESV (reference sequence). In nucleotides, the CDR3 is TGTGCCAGCAGCCCTTCGGAGGGGGCAACCACCGGGGAGCTGTTTTTT. It is translated as CASSPSEGATTGELFF.

The chain uses TRBV12-5 and TRBJ1-3; D remains ambiguous. CDR1 LGHNT and CDR2 FRNRAP come from the germline V gene. Trimming pared 4 bases from V and 0 bases from J, leaving 10 bases between. The CDR3 totals 15 residues. This chain's CDR3 is CASGSYRPSGNTIYF. The CDR3 coding sequence is TGTGCTAGTGGTTCGTACAGACCCTCTGGAAACACCATATATTTT.

V and J are TRBV4-1 and TRBJ2-5, with 8 bases fitting TRBD1. Near its end, the DNA agrees better with TRBJ2-7, so the J call may be wrong. The CDR3 is 14 residues long. CDR1 is MGHRA and CDR2 is YSYEKL in the germline V gene. CDR3 in amino acids: CASSARTGSYEQYF. In DNA form, the CDR3 reads TGCGCCAGCAGCGCCCGGACAGGGAGTTACGAGCAGTACTTC.

This clone has just one count. The rearrangement uses TRBV5-4 and TRBJ2-1, with 13 bases matching TRBD2. The CDR3 totals 18 residues. Trimming cost V 8 bases and J 8 bases; bases outside gene matches: 19. Germline-derived CDR1 and CDR2 are SGHNT and YYREEE (reference sequence). The CDR3 loop reads CASIKTIGGTSGADEQFF. As DNA, the CDR3 is TGTGCCAGTATAAAGACAATAGGGGGGACTAGCGGGGCTGATGAGCAGTTCTTC.

V gene TRBV7-9 combines with J gene TRBJ2-7; 7 bases align to TRBD1. Germline-derived CDR1 and CDR2 are SEHNR and FQNEAQ (reference sequence). The trim removed 1 base at V and 3 bases at J, leaving 3 bases unmatched. This CDR3 contains 14 residues. The CDR3 bases are TGTGCCAGCAGCTTAGTCGGGGACAGCTACGAGCAGTACTTC. Its translation is CASSLVGDSYEQYF.

This chain joins TRBV6-5 and TRBJ1-2; D call uncertain. This CDR3 is 12 amino acids long. V shed 6 bases and J shed 2 bases, with 7 bases lying between them. The germline CDR1 and CDR2 sequences are MNHEY and SVGAGI. CDR3 residues: CASRNANYGYTF. The CDR3, as DNA: TGTGCCAGCAGGAATGCAAACTATGGCTACACCTTC.

The V gene is TRBV7-3, the J gene TRBJ1-1; D perhaps matches TRBD1 (5 bases). V was pared by 5 bases and J by 7 bases, with 14 bases between. From germline, CDR1 is SGHTA and CDR2 FQGTGA. The CDR3 sequence is 13 residues long. CDR3: CASSGTVNGEAFF. CDR3 nucleotide sequence: TGTGCCAGCAGCGGGACGGTGAACGGTGAAGCTTTCTTT.

The chain links TRBV19 to TRBJ1-1, with TRBD1 as a possible D gene (5 bases). Trimming took 5 bases from V and 2 from J, leaving 12 bases between them. Germline V gene lookup returns CDR1 LNHDA and CDR2 SQIVND (reference sequence). There are 14 residues in the CDR3. The DNA for the CDR3 is TGTGCCAGTAGTCCCGATGGGGCCAACACTGAAGCTTTCTTT. Residues: CASSPDGANTEAFF.

The chain uses TRBV11-3 and TRBJ2-7, with TRBD2 matching 14 bases. V shed 5 bases and J 2 bases; nucleotides not matched to a gene: 8. The CDR3 has 17 residues. The V gene's germline CDR1 is SGHNT and CDR2 YENEEA. CDR3 sequence (DNA): TGTGCCAGCAGCCAAGGGACTAGCGGGGGCGAAGCCTACGAGCAGTACTTC. Translated: CASSQGTSGGEAYEQYF.

The chain is built from TRBV15 and TRBJ1-1; unclear D gene. The length of the CDR3 is 14 residues. Germline-derived CDR1 and CDR2 are LNHNV and YYDKDF (reference sequence). Trimming stripped 3 bases from V and 8 bases from J, with 16 bases between. For the CDR3, the DNA is TGTGCCACCAGCAGGTCTTCGGGAAATCCCGAAGCTTTCTTT. This gives the protein CATSRSSGNPEAFF.

This clone appeared a few times. This sequence joins TRBV27 and TRBJ2-7; 9 bases align to TRBD1. The CDR3 loop spans 15 amino acids. CDR1 MNHEY and CDR2 SMNVEV come from the germline V gene (reference sequence). With 6 bases clipped from V and 3 bases from J, the junction kept 9 bases outside the gene matches. The CDR3 region has the DNA TGTGCCAGCAGATACCGCGGGGACAGGGTCTACGAGCAGTACTTC. It translates to CASRYRGDRVYEQYF.

The CDR3 nucleotides are TGTGCCAGCAGCGTGGGCACAACTAATGAAAAACTGTTTTTT. Translating it yields CASSVGTTNEKLFF. The chain is built from TRBV9 and TRBJ1-4; no clear D gene. CDR1 SGDLS and CDR2 YYNGEE come from the germline V gene. The CDR3 is 14 amino acids. Trimming took off 2 bases at V and 0 bases at J, with 5 bases between the two ends.

The chain is built from TRBV19 and TRBJ1-1; D is unclear. The germline V gene has CDR1 LNHDA and CDR2 SQIVND (reference sequence). Trimming took 3 bases from V and 1 from J, leaving 12 bases between them. The length of the CDR3 is 15 residues. The CDR3 region is CASSIGEVWNTEAFF. In DNA, the CDR3 is TGTGCCAGTAGTATCGGGGAAGTATGGAACACTGAAGCTTTCTTT.

V is TRBV4-1 and J is TRBJ2-3; D is undetermined. CDR3 size: 15 residues. Germline lookup yields CDR1 MGHRA and CDR2 YSYEKL. V shed 1 base and J shed 0 bases, with 8 bases lying between them. The CDR3 sequence: CASSQGLSSTDTQYF. CDR3 sequence (DNA): TGCGCCAGCAGCCAAGGACTCAGTAGCACAGATACGCAGTATTTT.

The rearrangement joins TRBV3-1 (or the pseudogene TRBV3-2) to TRBJ1-2; D gene uncertain. Germline loops: CDR1 LGHDT, CDR2 YNNKEL (reference sequence). The CDR3 extends over 14 amino acids. Trimming stripped 0 bases from V and 6 bases from J, with 11 bases between. The CDR3 nucleotides are TGTGCCAGCAGCCAAGATCTCCGCGGGGATGGCTACACCTTC. Residues: CASSQDLRGDGYTF.

This rearrangement joins TRBV25-1 to TRBJ1-6; TRBD1 aligns across 9 bases. The CDR3 has 15 residues. Germline CDR1 MGHDK, CDR2 SYGVNS. V lost 5 bases, J lost 7 bases, and 6 bases stayed unmatched. CDR3 sequence reads: CASSIRDRDNSPLHF. The CDR3 DNA reads as TGTGCCAGCAGTATCCGGGACAGGGACAATTCACCCCTCCACTTT.

V usage is TRBV5-8 and J usage is TRBJ1-2, with 8 bases that match TRBD1. The CDR3 loop spans 14 amino acids. Germline CDR1 and CDR2: SGHTS and YDEGEE. J gave up 8 bases and V 0 bases, and 6 bases lay outside the gene matches. The CDR3 DNA sequence: TGTGCCAGCAGCTTGGGGCAGGGGGCGATAGGCTACACCTTC. It codes for CASSLGQGAIGYTF.